This TCR beta chain came from a study of Tregs in tolerant kidney transplant recipients. Study results and limitations: Few patients were studied, so findings need validation in larger groups. Biological reproducibility was not directly addressed, but technical replication error appeared minimal. Donor-specific Treg expansion exceeded global Treg expansion in tolerant patients, suggesting antigen drive.

The nonmyeloablative bone marrow transplants came from related graft donors, with transient mixed chimerism. Profiling relied on immunoSEQ multiplex PCR, and the TCRdb table lists in-frame clones only, not all of them. The table has roughly 86,000 clones, 90% to 95% seen once; the top ten hold roughly 1.7%. Worth noting for this clone: As yet, its antigen is unknown.

Sequenced material: CD4+ T cells from blood (PBMCs), taken 12 months after the transplant. This clonotype originated in a human patient who received a combined kidney and bone marrow transplant. Some T cells could come from the graft donor.

CDR3 in amino acids: CATSRARGQSYSNQPQHF. In nucleotides, the CDR3 is TGTGCCACCAGCAGAGCCCGGGGACAGAGCTATAGCAATCAGCCCCAGCATTTT. J is TRBJ1-5 and V is TRBV15; 7 bases line up with TRBD1. With 1 base clipped from V and 0 bases from J, the junction kept 9 bases outside the gene matches. CDR1 is LNHNV and CDR2 is YYDKDF in the germline V gene (reference sequence). CDR3 size: 18 residues.